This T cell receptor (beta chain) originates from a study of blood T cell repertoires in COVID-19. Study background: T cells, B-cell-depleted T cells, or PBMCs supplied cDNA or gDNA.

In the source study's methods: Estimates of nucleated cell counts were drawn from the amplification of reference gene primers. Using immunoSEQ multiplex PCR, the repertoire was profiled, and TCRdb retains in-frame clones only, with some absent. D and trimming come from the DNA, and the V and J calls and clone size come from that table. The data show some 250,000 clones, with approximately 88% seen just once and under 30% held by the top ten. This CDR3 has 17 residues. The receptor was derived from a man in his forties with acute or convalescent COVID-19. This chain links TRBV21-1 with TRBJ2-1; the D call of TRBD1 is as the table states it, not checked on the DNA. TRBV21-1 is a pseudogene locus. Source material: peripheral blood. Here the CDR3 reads CASSKALIRNRGHEQFF. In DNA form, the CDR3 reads TGTGCCAGCAGCAAAGCGCTAATTCGGAACAGGGGACATGAGCAGTTCTTC.